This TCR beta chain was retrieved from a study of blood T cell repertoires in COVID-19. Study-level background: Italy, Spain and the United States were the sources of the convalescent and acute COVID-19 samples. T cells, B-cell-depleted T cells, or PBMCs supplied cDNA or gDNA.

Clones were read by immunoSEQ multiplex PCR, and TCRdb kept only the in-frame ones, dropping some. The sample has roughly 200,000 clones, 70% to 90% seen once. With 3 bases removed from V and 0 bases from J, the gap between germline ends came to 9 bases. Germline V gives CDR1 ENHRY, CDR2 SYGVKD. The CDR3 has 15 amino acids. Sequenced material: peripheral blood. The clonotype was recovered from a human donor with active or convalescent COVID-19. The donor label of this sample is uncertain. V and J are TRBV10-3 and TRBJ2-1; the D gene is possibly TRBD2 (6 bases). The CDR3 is CAISDRDSSYNEQFF. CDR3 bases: TGTGCCATCAGTGATCGGGACTCCTCCTACAATGAGCAGTTCTTC.